A single T cell receptor (beta chain) is shown here with its context. The target of this receptor is not known. No base quality values were provided; no much bigger clone lies one nucleotide off. The germline V gene encodes CDR1 SEHNR and CDR2 FQNEAQ (reference sequence). Spanning cysteine to phenylalanine, the CDR3 consists of 16 amino acids. The kept DNA is CDR3 alone, 48 bases in frame from the first base. The junction carries 15 bases between V and J, which are trimmed by 4 bases and 3 bases respectively. The sample is drawn from a study of OX40 agonist ivuxolimab in advanced cancers. Regarding the study in general: Ivuxolimab was a fully human IgG2 agonistic monoclonal antibody targeting the costimulatory receptor OX40 (CD134). Of the roughly 50 dose-escalation patients, hepatocellular carcinoma was present in roughly 19, melanoma in approximately 15, renal cell carcinoma in 9 and head and neck cancer in 9. In the dose-escalation cohort, 70% to 85% of patients were male, and the mean age was roughly 60 years, with a range of 23 to 79. Intravenous ivuxolimab was administered to patients every 2 weeks at six dose levels: 0.01, 0.1, 0.3, 1.5, 3 and 10 mg/kg. Patients were allowed to have had prior anti-PD-1, anti-PD-L1 or anti-CTLA-4 therapy, and approximately 40% of the dose-escalation patients had previously received checkpoint inhibitors. Partial responses occurred in three dose-escalation patients, of whom one had hepatocellular carcinoma and two had cutaneous melanoma. The paper describes the monotherapy dose-escalation part (N = 52 patients) of the phase I trial of ivuxolimab. The point of sequencing TCRbeta in the periphery was to test whether ivuxolimab changed TCR sequence diversity and drove clonal T-cell expansion. Study-wide findings and limitations: At doses of 0.1 to 3.0 mg/kg, clonal expansion of both CD4+ and CD8+ T cells in blood was seen between baseline and week 6. The antigen specificity of the clonally expanded peripheral T cells was not determined. Low levels of normalized T-cell clonal expansion were also seen in some patients who did not respond. After ivuxolimab, expanded clones were on average more numerous among CD8+ T cells than among CD4+ T cells. In the 0.1-3.0 mg/kg groups, partial responders had among the lowest normalized peripheral clonal expansion, particularly in CD8+ T cells.

Genomic DNA was isolated from the sorted cells so that the TCRbeta CDR3 region could be sequenced. TCRbeta CDR3 regions were sequenced using the immunoSEQ Assay. This is the immuneACCESS table as TCRdb keeps it, with only in-frame sequences that have V and J called. A part of the clones is gone; compared with another copy, unresolved V genes explain less than half, and the rest is unexplained. The sample includes more than 45,000 clones, with 70% to 90% observed a single time. The biggest ten clones account for around 48% of the sample. The trial excluded patients who had a history of autoimmune disease or who were on systemic immunosuppression. Peripheral blood for TCR sequencing was collected from all dose cohorts at baseline, on cycle 4 day 1, and on cycle 7 day 1. Samples came from an open-label, multicenter, first-in-human phase I dose-escalation trial of ivuxolimab. The trial enrolled adults with locally advanced or metastatic head and neck squamous cell, hepatocellular, melanoma or renal cell carcinoma. Before TCR sequencing, CD4+ and CD8+ T cells were separately sorted from peripheral blood.

Recombination linked TRBV7-9 to TRBJ1-4, with the D segment identity uncertain. The specimen comprised CD4+ or CD8+ T cells sorted from blood, sampled in a trial of the OX40 agonist ivuxolimab. This TCR derives from an adult with an advanced solid tumor such as melanoma, head and neck, liver or kidney cancer. The sequence in DNA is TGTGCCAGCAGCTCCTGGGCCCCGCCGCCTAATGAAAAACTGTTTTTT. It encodes CASSSWAPPPNEKLFF.